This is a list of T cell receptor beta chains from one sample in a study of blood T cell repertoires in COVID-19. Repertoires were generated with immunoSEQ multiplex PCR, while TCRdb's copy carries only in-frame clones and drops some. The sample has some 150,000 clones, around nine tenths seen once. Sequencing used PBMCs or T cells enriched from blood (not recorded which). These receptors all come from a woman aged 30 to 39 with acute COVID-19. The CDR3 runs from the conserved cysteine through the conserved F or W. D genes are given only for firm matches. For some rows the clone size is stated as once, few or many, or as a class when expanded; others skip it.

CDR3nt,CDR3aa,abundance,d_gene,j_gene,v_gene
TGTGCCAGCAGTTACGGGCCTAGCTTCGAGCAGTTCTTC,CASSYGPSFEQFF,.,.,TRBJ2-1,TRBV6-2/TRBV6-3
TGTGCCAGCATCGTATCAGGGGGCAACTATGGCTACACCTTC,CASIVSGGNYGYTF,.,TRBD1,TRBJ1-2,TRBV7-2
TGCGCCAGCAGCTTTTCCCGGGGGGAGACCCAGTACTTC,CASSFSRGETQYF,.,.,TRBJ2-5,TRBV5-1
TGTGCCAGTAAAATAGGACATTCAAATGAAAAACTGTTTTTT,CASKIGHSNEKLFF,.,.,TRBJ1-4,TRBV19
TGTGCCAGCAGAGCCGAACTAGCGGGAGGGTACGAGCAGTACTTC,CASRAELAGGYEQYF,.,TRBD2,TRBJ2-7,TRBV7-6
TGCGCCAGCAGCCACGGTCAGGTTCCCCCCCCCAGGGAGACCCAGTACTTC,CASSHGQVPPPRETQYF,.,.,TRBJ2-5,TRBV4-1
TGTGCCAGTAGTAGAGGGACAGGGGTTTCTGGGGCCAACGTCCTGACTTTC,CASSRGTGVSGANVLTF,.,TRBD1,TRBJ2-6,TRBV19
TGTGCCAGCAGTTTTATGCCGGGGTCTGAAGCTTTCTTT,CASSFMPGSEAFF,.,.,TRBJ1-1,TRBV27
TGTGCCAGCAGCGGGGGACAGGGGAACTATGGCTACACCTTC,CASSGGQGNYGYTF,.,TRBD1,TRBJ1-2,TRBV7-9
TGTGCCAGCAGCCTAGTCTCCGGACAAGCCAATCAGCCCCAGCATTTT,CASSLVSGQANQPQHF,.,.,TRBJ1-5,TRBV7-8
TGTGCCTGGAGGATGTGGGGGGGAAATAATGAAAAACTGTTTTTT,CAWRMWGGNNEKLFF,.,.,TRBJ1-4,TRBV30
TGTGCCAGCCGCTCAGGGGCCCACGAGCAGTACTTC,CASRSGAHEQYF,once,.,TRBJ2-7,TRBV3-1/TRBV3-2
TGTGCCAGCAGCCCAGGGCGGGAGCACACCGGGGAGCTGTTTTTT,CASSPGREHTGELFF,.,TRBD2,TRBJ2-2,TRBV4-2
TGTGCCAGCAGCCCGAGACTAGCCCACGATTCAGGGGAGCAGTACTTC,CASSPRLAHDSGEQYF,few,TRBD2,TRBJ2-7,TRBV7-9
TGTGCCAGCATTTCAGTGAACTATGGCTACACCTTC,CASISVNYGYTF,.,.,TRBJ1-2,TRBV28
TGCGCCAGCAGCCAAGAGGAGCTGCAGATCACAGATACGCAGTATTTT,CASSQEELQITDTQYF,.,.,TRBJ2-3,TRBV4-1
TGTGCCAGCAGCGGAGGACAGGGGGCTGTTGGCGATGGCTACACCTTC,CASSGGQGAVGDGYTF,.,TRBD1,TRBJ1-2,TRBV9
TGCGCCAGCAGCTTGGTCCAGGATTATGGCTACACCTTC,CASSLVQDYGYTF,.,.,TRBJ1-2,TRBV5-1
TGTGCCAGCAGCCAAGGGTTAGCGGGGTACAACAATGAGCAGTTCTTC,CASSQGLAGYNNEQFF,.,TRBD2,TRBJ2-1,TRBV3-1/TRBV3-2
TGTGCCAGCAGCTTGGGACTAGCGGGAGGGTTCGGGGAGCAGTTCTTC,CASSLGLAGGFGEQFF,.,TRBD2,TRBJ2-1,TRBV7-9
TGTGCCAGTAGTCTAACAGGCAACCAGCCCCAGCATTTT,CASSLTGNQPQHF,.,.,TRBJ1-5,TRBV19
TGTGCCAGCAGGACGGACAGGTATACCTCCTACGAGCAGTACTTC,CASRTDRYTSYEQYF,.,TRBD1,TRBJ2-7,TRBV6-5